This T cell receptor beta chain was documented in a study of OX40 agonist ivuxolimab in advanced cancers. About the study: Partial response was recorded in three patients: one hepatocellular carcinoma and two cutaneous melanoma cases.

The table came from immunoSEQ multiplex PCR; TCRdb's copy has only in-frame clones and leaves some out. The table has over 10,000 clones, about two thirds seen once. V dropped 2 bases and J dropped 5 bases, with 9 bases sitting between them. In germline, CDR1 is KGHSH, CDR2 LQKENI. The CDR3 covers 13 residues. The study, taken as a whole, reports: No determination was made of the antigen specificity of the expanded peripheral T cells. Circulating CD4+ and CD8+ T cells showed clonal expansion by week 6 at 0.1 to 3.0 mg/kg.

This clone has a single count. What it binds is unknown. V usage is TRBV18 and J usage is TRBJ2-5; no firm D call. Sequenced material: CD4+ or CD8+ T cells sorted from blood, taken in a trial of the OX40 agonist ivuxolimab. The sequence derives from an adult with an advanced solid tumor such as melanoma, head and neck, liver or kidney cancer. The CDR3: CASSPGVRETQYF. Written as DNA, the CDR3 is TGTGCCAGCTCACCAGGGGTCCGGGAGACCCAGTACTTC.